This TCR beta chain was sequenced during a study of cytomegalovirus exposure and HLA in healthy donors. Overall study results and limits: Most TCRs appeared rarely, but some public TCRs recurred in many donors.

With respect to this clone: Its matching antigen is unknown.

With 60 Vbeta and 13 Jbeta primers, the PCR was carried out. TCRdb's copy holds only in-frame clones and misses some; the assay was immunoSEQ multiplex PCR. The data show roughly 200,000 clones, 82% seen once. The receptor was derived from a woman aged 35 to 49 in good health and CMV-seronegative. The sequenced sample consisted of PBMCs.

The CDR3 reads CASSRQGRYQPQHF. CDR3 coding DNA: TGTGCCAGCAGCCGACAGGGTCGCTATCAGCCCCAGCATTTT. The chain is built from TRBV6-5 and TRBJ1-5; TRBD1 aligns across 7 bases. CDR3 length equals 14 residues. From germline, CDR1 is MNHEY and CDR2 SVGAGI. J lost 5 bases, V lost 6 bases, and 7 bases had no gene match.